A selection of T cell receptor beta chains follows, all from one sample in a study of beta chain features in type 1 diabetes. Libraries were prepared by immunoSEQ multiplex PCR; TCRdb keeps only in-frame clonotypes and omits some of them. Here the sample spans around 650,000 clones, over 10% being singletons. Sample: naive CD4+ T cells from blood. These receptors all stem from a man younger than 40 with type 1 diabetes. Each CDR3 is given with its conserved first and last residue. Fields, in order: V gene, CDR3 length, CDR3 protein.

TRBV5-1	16	CASSLGRNLNTGELFF
TRBV5-1	16	CASSLFRGIGYNEQFF
TRBV9	18	CASSVSGTGAHYPGELFF
TRBV4-3	15	CASSQRGGGTDTQYF
TRBV2	13	CASRDRAGEKLFF
TRBV2	14	CASSEVMENEKLFF
TRBV10-3	11	CAMGPTGEAFF
TRBV11-3	14	CASSLARGGLIQYF
TRBV28	13	CACNDRYNEKLFF
TRBV4-2	16	CASSQGLETRTDTQYF
TRBV2	15	CASSRAGGSYNEQFF
TRBV5-6	15	CASSSDRLLNNEQFF
TRBV4-3	13	CASSSSGWNEQFF
TRBV30	15	CAWSGRQGAYNEQFF
TRBV11-3	17	CASSFSPGQGARNEQFF
TRBV6-5	16	CASSYIAGDTYNEQFF
TRBV28	17	CASSLSLGGGAENEQFF
TRBV4-2	16	CASSQEGAHYQETQYF
TRBV29-1	13	CSVRGQGNTEAFF
TRBV19	14	CAARQGDGRSGYTF
TRBV29-1	16	CSVELQAPHWENTIYF
TRBV13	17	CASSSAPGRFSGNTIYF
TRBV6-5	13	CASSPGQPYEQYF
TRBV5-4	14	CASSSRGAGEKLFF
TRBV2	15	CASSEELGDGDGYTF
TRBV4-2	16	CASSREGKGGGETQYF
TRBV2	14	CASSPEGTVTEAFF
TRBV9	17	CASNFPRRGFPDYGYTF
TRBV10-3	13	CAISEPTVYGYTF
TRBV30	16	CAWRTRTLGGNQPQHF
TRBV30	13	CAWNLRENSPLHF
TRBV28	15	CASSLNRGRKNEQFF
TRBV7-3	15	CASSLNSPGNYGYTF
TRBV29-1	15	CSVEDGSSGANVLTF
TRBV11-2	15	CASSLEQRDTGELFF
TRBV5-1	13	CASSPYNGDTQYF
TRBV28	12	CASSAGGLEQYF
TRBV19	14	CASSIGGVINEQFF
TRBV7-2	14	CASKRGRETDTQYF
TRBV20-1	11	CSSGPYGEQYF
TRBV7-9	15	CASSVEGVSYNEQFF
TRBV7-9	14	CASSSGTEITEAFF
TRBV11-2	15	CASSLSLASYNEQFF